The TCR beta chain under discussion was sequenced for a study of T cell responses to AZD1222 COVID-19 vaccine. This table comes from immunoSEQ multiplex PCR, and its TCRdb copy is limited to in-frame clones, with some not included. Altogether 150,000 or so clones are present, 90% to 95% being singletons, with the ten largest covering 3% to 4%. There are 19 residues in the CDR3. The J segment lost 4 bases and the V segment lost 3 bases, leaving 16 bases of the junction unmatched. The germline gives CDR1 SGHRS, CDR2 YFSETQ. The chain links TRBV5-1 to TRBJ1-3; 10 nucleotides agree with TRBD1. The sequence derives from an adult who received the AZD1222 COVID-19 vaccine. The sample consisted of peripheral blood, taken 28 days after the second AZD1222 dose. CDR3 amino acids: CASSSLLVPTGGIGNTIYF. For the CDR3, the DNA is TGCGCCAGCAGCTCCCTATTGGTGCCGACAGGGGGCATCGGAAACACCATATATTTT.